These 14 T cell receptor beta chains were all obtained from the same sample, sequenced in a study of regulatory T cells in long-lasting Graves disease. Arm-PCR of CDR3 regions and iRepertoire HTBI primers were the basis on which TCR beta libraries were built. TCRdb ran MiXCR on the multiplex PCR reads and lists one entry per CDR3 protein. The sample contains roughly 610,000 distinct CDR3 sequences, about 15% of which appear only once. The time point is: newly diagnosed GD, antithyroid drugs for less than 3 months. From PBMCs, RNA was extracted and then used to make the TCR library. The same sample was also studied in work on T cells in Graves' hyperthyroidism and ophthalmopathy.

The sequenced sample was peripheral blood mononuclear cells (PBMCs), obtained at new diagnosis, from a patient treated with antithyroid drugs. These TCRs come from a woman younger than 45 with Graves disease.

This clonotype was detected ten times or more. This CDR3 reads CSARPGTVAQPQHF. CDR3 coding DNA: TGCAGTGCTAGACCGGGGACAGTGGCACAGCCCCAGCATTTT. The chain carries TRBV20-1 and TRBJ1-5; 7 bases fit TRBD1. Germline CDR1 reads DFQATT; CDR2 reads SNEGSKA (reference sequence). Germline trimming cut 2 bases from V and 7 bases from J; bases unmatched to any gene: 8. This CDR3 is built from 14 residues.

This chain uses TRBV7-9 with TRBJ2-7, with 7 bases fitting TRBD2. The V segment lost 1 base and the J segment 3 bases; nucleotides outside the gene matches: 6. Germline V CDR1 and CDR2: SEHNR, FQNEAQ (reference sequence). The CDR3 loop spans 15 amino acids. CDR3 region: CASSLESGGLYEQYF. CDR3 bases: TGTGCCAGCAGCTTAGAGTCGGGGGGACTCTACGAGCAGTACTTC.

The sample holds many counts of this clonotype. An end of the junction does not agree with germline; a read error may underlie this. The gene calls are TRBV28 and TRBJ1-4, with 12 bases that match TRBD1. Germline values: CDR1 MDHEN, CDR2 SYDVKM. The CDR3 runs to 14 residues. The CDR3 loop reads CASSLLGTGGGGYF. CDR3 DNA sequence: TGTGCCAGCAGTTTATTAGGGACAGGGGGCGGAGGCTATTTT.

Note on this clonotype: Just one base apart from a much larger clone, this may be a read error. DNA of the CDR3: TGCAGTGCTAGAGACGCGGGGGGGGCGTTGTATGGCTACACCTTC. Translating gives CSARDAGGALYGYTF. The V and J genes are TRBV20-1 and TRBJ1-2; D is possibly TRBD1 (6 bases). V lost 0 bases and J lost 5, with 16 bases in between. Germline CDR1 DFQATT, CDR2 SNEGSKA (reference sequence). CDR3 size: 15 residues.

This clonotype was counted many times. The rearrangement uses TRBV7-3 and TRBJ1-1; 8 nucleotides match TRBD1. V was clipped by 2 bases and J by 8 bases; unmatched bases: 10. Germline-derived CDR1 and CDR2 are SGHTA and FQGTGA. This CDR3 contains 15 residues. The CDR3, as DNA: TGTGCCAGCAGCTTACAGGTGGCAGGGGGCGCCGAAGCTTTCTTT. It specifies CASSLQVAGGAEAFF.

This clonotype was seen many times. The V call is TRBV20-1, the J call TRBJ2-7; tentative D call: TRBD2 (5 bases). CDR3 length equals 13 residues. CDR1 is DFQATT and CDR2 is SNEGSKA in the germline V gene (reference sequence). The CDR3 bases are TGCAGCACCTACGATCCTCTGGGAGAAGAGCAGTACTTC. Translated: CSTYDPLGEEQYF.

The V call is TRBV18, the J call TRBJ1-6; D uncertain. The CDR3 runs to 13 residues. The ends were cut back, 9 bases at V and 8 bases at J, with 14 bases in the middle. The germline CDR1 and CDR2 sequences are KGHSH and LQKENI. The DNA for the CDR3 is TGTGCCAGTCGACGGGAACTTTATTCACCCCTCCACTTT. It yields the protein CASRRELYSPLHF.

This clonotype was recorded many times. The J gene is TRBJ2-1, the V gene TRBV6-2 or TRBV6-3; 8 positions agree with TRBD1. The germline CDR1 and CDR2 sequences are MNHEY and SVGEGT. This CDR3 has 15 residues. V gave up 5 bases and J gave up 4 bases; unmatched junction bases: 7. In DNA form, the CDR3 reads TGTGCCAGCAGTCGTGCGACAGGGGCATACAATGAGCAGTTCTTC. It is translated as CASSRATGAYNEQFF.

This clonotype was counted once. A much larger clone lies a single base off, so this may be a read error. The gene calls are TRBV6-2 or TRBV6-3 and TRBJ2-1, with 8 bases fitting TRBD1. The assigned J gene may be wrong: the sequence end matches TRBJ2-7 better. Germline loops: CDR1 MNHEY, CDR2 SVGEGT. The CDR3 has 13 amino acids. CDR3 residues: CAGSKEDRAEQYF. The CDR3 DNA reads as TGTGCCGGCAGTAAAGAGGACAGGGCCGAGCAGTACTTC.

This clonotype showed up many times. The V and J genes are TRBV28 and TRBJ1-5, with D tentatively TRBD1 (5 bases). Trimming removed 8 bases at V and 4 bases at J, with 18 bases between. This CDR3 contains 15 residues. Germline V gene lookup returns CDR1 MDHEN and CDR2 SYDVKM. Here the CDR3 reads CASSRGELINQPQHF. In nucleotides, the CDR3 is TGTGCCAGCTCCCGGGGGGAGTTAATTAATCAGCCCCAGCATTTT.

CDR3 nucleotides: TGTGCCAGCAGACTTGGACTTAACTATGGCTACACCTTC. Translating gives CASRLGLNYGYTF. V usage is TRBV6-1 and J usage is TRBJ1-2, with no clear D. Germline-derived CDR1 and CDR2 are MNHNS and SASEGT. CDR3 length: 13 amino acids. Trimming stripped 6 bases from V and 1 base from J, with 9 bases between.

The rearrangement uses TRBV4-1 and TRBJ2-5; 8 bases agree with TRBD1. The V and J ends lost 2 bases and 0 bases, in that order; junction bases with no gene match: 5. The germline V gene encodes CDR1 MGHRA and CDR2 YSYEKL. This CDR3 contains 16 residues. Here the CDR3 reads CASSQTPDRDQETQYF. The CDR3 region has the DNA TGCGCCAGCAGCCAAACCCCGGACAGGGACCAAGAGACCCAGTACTTC.

This clonotype was seen at least ten times. This chain uses TRBV2 with TRBJ2-7; tentatively, D is TRBD2 (6 bases). CDR1 is SNHLY, CDR2 FYNNEI, per germline. This CDR3 has 12 residues. Between the trimmed V and J ends, which lost 10 bases and 9 bases, there was a span of 19 bases. CDR3 coding DNA: TGTGCCACCCACCGGGGAGGAGGTGGGCAGTACTTC. Protein: CATHRGGGGQYF.

This clonotype was seen many times. The rearrangement uses TRBV2 and TRBJ1-1, with unresolved D. Germline lookup yields CDR1 SNHLY and CDR2 FYNNEI. Deletions cut 8 bases from V and 5 bases from J, with 15 bases between. This CDR3 has 13 amino acids. CDR3 in amino acids: CASHSPVETEAFF. CDR3 nucleotides: TGTGCCAGCCATTCACCGGTCGAGACTGAAGCTTTCTTT. Combining the CDR3 with reference TRBV2 and TRBJ1-1 gives the whole variable domain EPEVTQTPSHQVTQMGQEVILRCVPISNHLYFYWYRQILGQKVEFLVSFYNNEISEKSEIFDDQFSVERPDGSNFTLKIRSTKLEDSAMYFCASHSPVETEAFFGQGTRLTVV.